The rows below give T cell receptor beta chains drawn from one sample of a study of metastatic and nonmetastatic thyroid tumors. With MiXCR, TCRdb reprocessed the PCR reads. The sample contains tens of thousands of clones, approximately 19% of which appear only once. The specimen sequenced was blood. These receptors all come from a female donor with papillary thyroid cancer or a benign thyroid nodule (not recorded which). Some clones in this sample may be carry-over from other donors' samples. Both conserved end residues are part of each CDR3. A D gene is named only where the DNA matches it firmly. The size of a clone is reported for some rows only, either as once, few or many, or as a class for expanded clones.

v_gene	abundance	d_gene	j_gene	CDR3aa	CDR3nt
TRBV25-1	few	.	TRBJ2-2	CASSRRVTGELFF	TGTGCCAGCAGTCGAAGGGTCACCGGGGAGCTGTTTTTT
TRBV4-1	many	.	TRBJ2-3	CASSQDWVGDTQYF	TGCGCCAGCAGCCAAGATTGGGTGGGAGATACGCAGTATTTT
TRBV7-8	many	.	TRBJ1-4	CASSLAQGTLNEKLFF	TGTGCCAGCAGCTTAGCGCAAGGGACATTAAATGAAAAACTGTTTTTT
TRBV5-6	many	.	TRBJ2-2	CASSRDTNTGELFF	TGTGCCAGCAGCCGAGACACGAACACCGGGGAGCTGTTTTTT
TRBV27	many	TRBD1	TRBJ2-7	CASSGNRGTGAYEQYF	TGTGCCAGCAGTGGAAACAGGGGCACCGGAGCCTACGAGCAGTACTTC
TRBV6-1	few	.	TRBJ2-1	CASTPHGAYNEQFF	TGTGCCAGCACTCCCCACGGGGCATACAATGAGCAGTTCTTC
TRBV7-9	many	.	TRBJ1-3	CASSFAAGVRNTIYF	TGTGCCAGCAGCTTTGCCGCAGGGGTCAGAAACACCATATATTTT
TRBV7-2	many	.	TRBJ1-2	CASSSARVSKGCGYTF	TGTGCCAGCAGCTCAGCGCGGGTCTCAAAAGGCTGTGGCTACACCTTC
TRBV5-6	many	TRBD1	TRBJ1-2	CASSLGDRRPYTF	TGTGCCAGCAGCTTGGGGGACAGGCGACCTTACACCTTC
TRBV6-5	medium-sized	.	TRBJ2-2	CASSSSGTGELFF	TGTGCCAGCAGTTCCTCAGGAACCGGGGAGCTGTTTTTT
TRBV12-3/TRBV12-4	.	TRBD1	TRBJ1-4	CASTGQGGAANEKLFF	TGTGCCAGCACGGGACAGGGTGGAGCGGCTAATGAAAAACTGTTTTTT